This T cell receptor beta chain came from a study of spatial heterogeneity in lung cancer. Study-wide findings and caveats: The number of expanded tumor alpha and beta chains correlated with mutation number. The study found that ubiquitous and regional expanded TCR counts tracked ubiquitous and regional nonsynonymous mutations, respectively.

Time point specified: sample taken at primary tumor resection. Donation came from some 73 patients with untreated early-stage non-small cell lung cancer. The authors sequenced whole RNA from tumor, nontumor lung or frozen PBMC without sorting. The table lists this clonotype with many counts. Its cognate antigen is unknown. Every molecule of TCR cDNA had its own unique molecular identifier. MiXCR, run by TCRdb on the 5' RACE reads, gives a single entry per CDR3 protein. The profile shows 2,000 or so distinct CDR3 sequences, approximately 8.9% of them singletons. Germline values: CDR1 KGHSH, CDR2 LQKENI. Trimming stripped 5 bases from V and 4 bases from J, with 7 bases between. This CDR3 contains 12 residues.

The TCR comes from a male donor with early-stage non-small cell lung cancer. The rearrangement uses TRBV18 and TRBJ2-3; weak D call: TRBD1 (6 bases). This material consisted of lung tumor tissue, taken at surgery. The CDR3 coding sequence is TGTGCCAGCTCAAAGGGGGCAGATACGCAGTATTTT. This gives the protein CASSKGADTQYF. Full variable domain (rest looked up from reference TRBV18 and TRBJ2-3): NAGVMQNPRHLVRRRGQEARLRCSPMKGHSHVYWYRQLPEEGLKFMVYLQKENIIDESGMPKERFSAEFPKEGPSILRIQQVVRGDSAAYFCASSKGADTQYFGPGTRLTVL.